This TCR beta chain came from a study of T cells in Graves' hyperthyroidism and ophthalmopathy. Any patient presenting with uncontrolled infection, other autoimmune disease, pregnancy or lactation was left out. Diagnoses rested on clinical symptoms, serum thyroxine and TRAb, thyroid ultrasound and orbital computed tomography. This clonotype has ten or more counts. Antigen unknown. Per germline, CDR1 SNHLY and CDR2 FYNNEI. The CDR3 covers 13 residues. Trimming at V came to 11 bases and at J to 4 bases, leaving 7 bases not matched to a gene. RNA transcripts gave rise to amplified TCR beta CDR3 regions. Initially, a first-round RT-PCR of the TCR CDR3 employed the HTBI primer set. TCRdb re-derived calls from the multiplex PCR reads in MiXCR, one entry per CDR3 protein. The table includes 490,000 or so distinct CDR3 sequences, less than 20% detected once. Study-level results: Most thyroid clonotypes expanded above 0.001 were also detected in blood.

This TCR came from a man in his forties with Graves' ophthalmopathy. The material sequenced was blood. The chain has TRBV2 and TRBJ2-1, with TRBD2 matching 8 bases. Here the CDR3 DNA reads TGTGCCGTCCAGCGGGAGCTATACAATGAGCAGTTCTTC. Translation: CAVQRELYNEQFF.